This T cell receptor beta chain was obtained from a study of cytomegalovirus exposure and HLA in healthy donors. Overall study results and limits: TCR beta V segments were, for the most part, productive about 87% or about 30% of the time in an earlier analysis. More clonal expansion characterized HLA-associated TCR beta chains than equally common others in a later analysis. In a later analysis, V- and J-gene trimming of beta chains associated with a DCLRE1C missense variant, replicated independently. The study designated 160 or so TCR beta chains cytomegalovirus-associated.

To note about this clone: Its antigen remains unidentified.

Use of 60 Vbeta and 13 Jbeta primers characterized the PCR. Libraries were prepared by immunoSEQ multiplex PCR; TCRdb keeps only in-frame clonotypes and omits some of them. The sample yields some 150,000 clones, roughly 79% seen once. V shed 3 bases and J 6 bases; nucleotides not matched to a gene: 4. Germline V gene sequence: CDR1 SGHNT, CDR2 YYREEE (reference sequence). The CDR3 has 13 residues. The sequence was obtained from a woman in her thirties or forties in good health and CMV-seronegative. The sequenced sample was PBMCs. V usage is TRBV5-4 and J usage is TRBJ1-1; 8 positions match TRBD1. CDR3 nucleotide sequence: TGTGCCAGCAGCTCACAGGGGGGGGCTGAAGCTTTCTTT. As protein: CASSSQGGAEAFF.